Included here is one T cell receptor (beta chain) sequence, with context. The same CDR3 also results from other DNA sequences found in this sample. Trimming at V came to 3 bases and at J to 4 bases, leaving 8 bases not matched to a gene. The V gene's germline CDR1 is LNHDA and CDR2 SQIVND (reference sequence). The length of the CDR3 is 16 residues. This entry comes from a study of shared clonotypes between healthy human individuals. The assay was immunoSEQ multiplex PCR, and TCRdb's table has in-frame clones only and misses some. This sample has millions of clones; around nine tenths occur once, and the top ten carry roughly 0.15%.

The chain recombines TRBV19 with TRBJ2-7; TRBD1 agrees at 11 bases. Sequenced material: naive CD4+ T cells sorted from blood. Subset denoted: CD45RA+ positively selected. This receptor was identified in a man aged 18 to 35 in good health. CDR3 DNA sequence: TGTGCCAGTAGTATTCTTCCTGGACAGGGGGCGTACGAGCAGTACTTC. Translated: CASSILPGQGAYEQYF.